The clone carrying this T cell receptor beta chain was recorded a few times. The target antigen is unknown. These data are taken from a study of human T cells and chemical hapten exposure. Turning to the study itself: 2% DPC was applied to around 2 cm by around 2 cm of upper inner arm skin for sensitization. Chiefly female patients presented with alopecia areata, totalis or universalis. Study-wide results and caveats: Alopecia in the donors means their immune response may deviate from healthy people's. Unchanged with DPC sensitization were TCRs above 1 in 1000 frequency.

The CDR3 has 14 amino acids. CDR1 is MNHEY and CDR2 is SMNVEV in the germline V gene (reference sequence). V lost 6 bases, J lost 8 bases, and 16 bases lay in between. The time point was: patch test 1, 2 weeks after DPC sensitization. Treatment noted: therapeutic diphenylcyclopropenone sensitization with weekly scalp DPC. TCRdb re-derived calls from the RACE reads in MiXCR, one entry per CDR3 protein. Altogether 150,000 to 200,000 distinct CDR3 sequences are present, 13% to 15% being singletons, with the ten largest covering about 1.7%. The receptor was derived from a woman younger than 45 with alopecia areata. Some clones in this sample may be carry-over from other donors' samples. V is TRBV27 and J is TRBJ1-4, with D tentatively TRBD1 (6 bases). The sample consisted of whole blood, taken in connection with sensitization to the hapten diphenylcyclopropenone (DPC). CDR3 in amino acids: CASSGHRDGEKLFF. DNA for the CDR3: TGTGCCAGCAGCGGACACAGGGACGGCGAAAAACTGTTTTTT.